This T cell receptor beta chain appears in the sequencing data of a study of T cell repertoires in cytomegalovirus infection. About the research overall: HLA-B-restricted CMV epitopes that are well studied, plus recently identified HLA-C-restricted ones, were used by the study. In public TCR beta signatures, there were indications of both CMV infection and matching HLA type.

This clonotype was seen at least ten times. What it recognizes is unknown. Each CDR3 protein is one row after TCRdb ran MiXCR on the reads. The repertoire holds some 920,000 distinct CDR3 sequences, with around 30% as singletons. This CDR3 region has 18 residues. V shed 5 bases and J shed 5 bases, with 26 bases lying between them. Germline V lookup: CDR1 MNHEY, CDR2 SMNVEV (reference sequence). Study-level points and caveats: Clonotype analysis showed dominance of the ex vivo response by HLA-C-restricted CMV-specific TCR beta clonotypes.

This TCR derives from a human donor in good health (CMV status not recorded). Some clones in this sample may be carry-over from other donors' samples. This chain connects TRBV27 to TRBJ2-3; a possible D gene is TRBD2 (6 bases). The sample was cultured CD8+ T cells from PBMCs, taken from culture after CMV antigen stimulation. The CDR3 spells CASSRGMGTGRGGDTQYF. The CDR3 region has the DNA TGTGCCAGCAGTCGGGGGATGGGAACTGGCCGTGGGGGAGATACGCAGTATTTT.